Listed below are T cell receptor beta chains from one sample, sequenced in a study of blood T cells in healthy people across ages. TCRdb analysed the 5' RACE reads with MiXCR anew, one entry per CDR3 protein. Here the sample spans fewer than 1,200,000 distinct CDR3 sequences, approximately 25% being singletons. The same sample was also used in a study of T cells of mothers and their children.

The sample taken for sequencing was blood. All receptors come from a girl aged 2 to 10 in good health. Each CDR3 is given with its conserved first and last residue. A D gene is named only where the DNA matches it firmly. Some rows have no size entry. The others give once, few or many, or a class for an expanded clone.

j_gene: TRBJ2-1
d_gene: TRBD2
abundance: NA
v_gene: TRBV4-1
CDR3aa: CASSKLAGVVNEQFF
CDR3nt: TGCGCCAGCAGTAAACTAGCGGGAGTAGTAAATGAGCAGTTCTTC

j_gene: TRBJ2-2
d_gene: NA
abundance: many
v_gene: TRBV4-1
CDR3aa: CASSQTNTGELFF
CDR3nt: TGCGCCAGCAGCCAAACGAACACCGGGGAGCTGTTTTTT

j_gene: TRBJ2-7
d_gene: TRBD1
abundance: NA
v_gene: TRBV29-1
CDR3aa: CSVDAGTGPYEQYF
CDR3nt: TGCAGCGTTGATGCCGGGACAGGGCCCTACGAGCAGTACTTC

j_gene: TRBJ2-4
d_gene: TRBD1
abundance: few
v_gene: TRBV30
CDR3aa: CASGTGKNIQYF
CDR3nt: TGTGCCTCCGGGACAGGAAAAAACATTCAGTACTTC

j_gene: TRBJ2-5
d_gene: TRBD2
abundance: NA
v_gene: TRBV6-1
CDR3aa: CASSQTGSGSVWAQYF
CDR3nt: TGTGCCAGCAGCCAGACTGGAAGCGGGAGCGTGTGGGCCCAGTACTTC

j_gene: TRBJ1-2
d_gene: TRBD1
abundance: few
v_gene: TRBV4-2
CDR3aa: CASSQTWDRLNYGYTF
CDR3nt: TGTGCCAGCAGCCAAACTTGGGACAGATTAAACTATGGCTACACCTTC

j_gene: TRBJ2-4
d_gene: TRBD2
abundance: few
v_gene: TRBV20-1
CDR3aa: CSGGYFAGDAGNIQYF
CDR3nt: TGCAGTGGGGGTTACTTCGCGGGGGACGCGGGAAACATTCAGTACTTC

j_gene: TRBJ2-1
d_gene: TRBD2
abundance: many
v_gene: TRBV7-9
CDR3aa: CASSVTSGHYNEQFF
CDR3nt: TGTGCCAGCAGCGTGACTAGCGGGCACTACAATGAGCAGTTCTTC

j_gene: TRBJ2-3
d_gene: NA
abundance: once
v_gene: TRBV6-4
CDR3aa: CASSPTLTDTQYF
CDR3nt: TGTGCCAGCAGTCCTACCCTCACAGATACGCAGTATTTT

j_gene: TRBJ2-2
d_gene: NA
abundance: NA
v_gene: TRBV27
CDR3aa: CASSSVGGNTGELFF
CDR3nt: TGTGCCAGCAGTTCGGTAGGGGGAAACACCGGGGAGCTGTTTTTT

j_gene: TRBJ2-2
d_gene: TRBD2
abundance: few
v_gene: TRBV20-1
CDR3aa: CSAQVWGLAGELFF
CDR3nt: TGCAGTGCGCAGGTTTGGGGACTAGCCGGGGAGCTGTTTTTT

j_gene: TRBJ2-1
d_gene: TRBD2
abundance: NA
v_gene: TRBV10-2
CDR3aa: CATGTSGASSYNEQFF
CDR3nt: TGTGCCACCGGGACTAGCGGAGCTAGCTCCTACAATGAGCAGTTCTTC

j_gene: TRBJ1-1
d_gene: NA
abundance: NA
v_gene: TRBV3-1
CDR3aa: CASGQSTEAFF
CDR3nt: TGTGCCAGCGGGCAGAGCACTGAAGCTTTCTTT

j_gene: TRBJ1-5
d_gene: NA
abundance: NA
v_gene: TRBV28
CDR3aa: CASRQSLGGPGPQHF
CDR3nt: TGTGCCAGCAGGCAAAGTCTTGGGGGCCCAGGGCCCCAGCATTTT

j_gene: TRBJ1-3
d_gene: NA
abundance: NA
v_gene: TRBV4-3
CDR3aa: CASSQGPDTIYF
CDR3nt: TGCGCCAGCAGCCAAGGCCCGGACACCATATATTTT

j_gene: TRBJ2-1
d_gene: NA
abundance: NA
v_gene: TRBV3-1
CDR3aa: CASSPTEYNEQFF
CDR3nt: TGTGCCAGCAGCCCGACAGAGTACAATGAGCAGTTCTTC

j_gene: TRBJ2-1
d_gene: TRBD1
abundance: NA
v_gene: TRBV9
CDR3aa: CASIRGSGDNEQFF
CDR3nt: TGTGCCAGCATCAGGGGGTCTGGTGACAATGAGCAGTTCTTC

j_gene: TRBJ1-1
d_gene: NA
abundance: NA
v_gene: TRBV5-6
CDR3aa: CASSLGLDRPNTEAFF
CDR3nt: TGTGCCAGCAGCTTGGGCTTGGACAGACCGAACACTGAAGCTTTCTTT

j_gene: TRBJ2-1
d_gene: TRBD2
abundance: NA
v_gene: TRBV20-1
CDR3aa: CSARLLKRGGYNEQFF
CDR3nt: TGCAGTGCTAGACTACTAAAGCGGGGGGGATACAATGAGCAGTTCTTC

j_gene: TRBJ2-1
d_gene: NA
abundance: few
v_gene: TRBV14
CDR3aa: CASTQGGGWYNEQFF
CDR3nt: TGTGCCAGCACCCAGGGGGGAGGATGGTACAATGAGCAGTTCTTC

j_gene: TRBJ1-6
d_gene: TRBD1
abundance: NA
v_gene: TRBV7-6
CDR3aa: CASSPLEGQYNSPLHF
CDR3nt: TGTGCCAGCAGCCCCTTGGAGGGACAGTATAATTCACCCCTCCACTTT

j_gene: TRBJ2-1
d_gene: NA
abundance: NA
v_gene: TRBV29-1
CDR3aa: CCVYFSFGDDEQFF
CDR3nt: TGCTGCGTTTATTTCTCGTTCGGCGATGATGAGCAGTTCTTC

j_gene: TRBJ1-1
d_gene: NA
abundance: few
v_gene: TRBV27
CDR3aa: CASSLQGFMNTEAFF
CDR3nt: TGTGCCAGCAGTTTGCAGGGCTTCATGAACACTGAAGCTTTCTTT

j_gene: TRBJ2-5
d_gene: NA
abundance: NA
v_gene: TRBV7-9
CDR3aa: CASSGYRVETQYF
CDR3nt: TGTGCCAGCAGCGGGTACAGGGTAGAGACCCAGTACTTC

j_gene: TRBJ2-7
d_gene: TRBD1
abundance: few
v_gene: TRBV5-1
CDR3aa: CASSSKSGTGNYEQYF
CDR3nt: TGCGCCAGCAGCTCTAAATCCGGGACAGGGAACTACGAGCAGTACTTC

j_gene: TRBJ1-1
d_gene: NA
abundance: few
v_gene: TRBV6-6
CDR3aa: CASSYSRESNTEAFF
CDR3nt: TGTGCCAGCAGTTACTCGCGGGAATCGAACACTGAAGCTTTCTTT

j_gene: TRBJ2-7
d_gene: NA
abundance: many
v_gene: TRBV5-1
CDR3aa: CASRDLSSYEQYF
CDR3nt: TGCGCCAGCAGGGACCTTAGCTCCTACGAGCAGTACTTC

j_gene: TRBJ2-1
d_gene: NA
abundance: once
v_gene: TRBV6-5
CDR3aa: CASSSSGTGHNEQFF
CDR3nt: TGTGCCAGCAGTTCCTCCGGGACGGGGCACAATGAGCAGTTCTTC

j_gene: TRBJ2-5
d_gene: NA
abundance: few
v_gene: TRBV4-3
CDR3aa: CASSHGSKQGLETQYF
CDR3nt: TGCGCCAGCAGCCATGGTTCGAAACAGGGCTTAGAGACCCAGTACTTC

j_gene: TRBJ2-1
d_gene: NA
abundance: few
v_gene: TRBV20-1
CDR3aa: CSARPFQENTYNEQFF
CDR3nt: TGCAGTGCTAGACCCTTCCAGGAGAATACCTACAATGAGCAGTTCTTC

j_gene: TRBJ2-4
d_gene: NA
abundance: few
v_gene: TRBV20-1
CDR3aa: CSARPGRGNIQYF
CDR3nt: TGCAGTGCCAGGCCCGGGCGTGGAAACATTCAGTACTTC

j_gene: TRBJ2-5
d_gene: NA
abundance: few
v_gene: TRBV5-4
CDR3aa: CASSLQGEAETQYF
CDR3nt: TGTGCCAGCAGCTTGCAAGGCGAGGCAGAGACCCAGTACTTC

j_gene: TRBJ1-5
d_gene: NA
abundance: NA
v_gene: TRBV12-3/TRBV12-4
CDR3aa: CASSLGVDQPQHF
CDR3nt: TGTGCCAGCAGTTTAGGGGTTGATCAGCCCCAGCATTTT

j_gene: TRBJ2-1
d_gene: TRBD2
abundance: NA
v_gene: TRBV9
CDR3aa: CASSSTSGGLDEQFF
CDR3nt: TGTGCCAGCAGCTCAACTAGCGGGGGCCTCGATGAGCAGTTCTTC

j_gene: TRBJ2-5
d_gene: TRBD2
abundance: few
v_gene: TRBV5-1
CDR3aa: CASSPQPRGAGETQYF
CDR3nt: TGCGCCAGCAGCCCCCAACCGCGGGGGGCCGGGGAGACCCAGTACTTC